The next 20 T cell receptor beta chains were all read from a single sample in a study of control samples from healthy donors and cancer patients. Some clones are missing from TCRdb's copy, which holds only in-frame ones; the method was immunoSEQ multiplex PCR. The sample includes 100,000 to 120,000 clones, approximately 90% of them seen just once. Sequencing used PBMCs. The receptors were gathered from a woman aged 55-75 years with lung cancer.

The V gene is TRBV11-3, the J gene TRBJ2-3; D remains ambiguous. The germline V and J ends were trimmed by 3 bases and 1 base, with 5 bases remaining between them. Germline lookup yields CDR1 SGHNT and CDR2 YENEEA. CDR3 length: 13 residues. CDR3 in amino acids: CASSFTGTDTQYF. For the CDR3, the DNA is TGTGCCAGCAGCTTCACGGGCACAGATACGCAGTATTTT.

The J gene is TRBJ1-2, the V gene TRBV15; D is unclear. This CDR3 comprises 15 residues. Germline-derived CDR1 and CDR2 are LNHNV and YYDKDF (reference sequence). Trimming took off 1 base at V and 0 bases at J, with 9 bases between the two ends. The CDR3 coding sequence is TGTGCCACCAGCAGAGTTGTCAGTACTAACTATGGCTACACCTTC. This gives the protein CATSRVVSTNYGYTF.

V usage is TRBV30 and J usage is TRBJ2-5; D possibly matches TRBD1 or TRBD2 (5 bases each). The V gene's germline CDR1 is GTSNPN and CDR2 SVGIG (reference sequence). V was clipped by 5 bases and J by 10 bases, with 14 bases between them. The CDR3 length is 11 residues. CDR3 coding DNA: TGTGCCTGGCGTCAGGGAGTAATCCAGTACTTC. Its translation: CAWRQGVIQYF.

This chain uses TRBV7-9 with TRBJ2-1, with 8 bases matching TRBD2. Trimming at V came to 0 bases and at J to 8 bases, leaving 3 bases not matched to a gene. Germline assignment: CDR1 SEHNR and CDR2 FQNEAQ (reference sequence). The CDR3 covers 14 residues. For the CDR3, the DNA is TGTGCCAGCAGCTTAGCCGGGACTAGTTATGAGCAGTTCTTC. Translation gives CASSLAGTSYEQFF.

The chain employs TRBV6-5 and TRBJ2-6; D might be TRBD1 or TRBD2, each matching 5 bases. Trimming took 5 bases from V and 8 from J, leaving 13 bases between them. The CDR3 has 14 residues. Germline V lookup: CDR1 MNHEY, CDR2 SVGAGI. The CDR3 loop reads CASSLGTEPNVLTF. The CDR3 DNA reads as TGTGCCAGCAGTCTAGGGACCGAGCCCAACGTCCTGACTTTC.

In this sample, this clone turned up once. The chain combines TRBV11-3 with TRBJ1-3; 8 bases align to TRBD1. The germline CDR1 and CDR2 sequences are SGHNT and YENEEA. CDR3 length equals 14 residues. J gave up 0 bases and V 5 bases, and 0 bases lay outside the gene matches. The CDR3 sequence is CASSTGGSGNTIYF. The CDR3 DNA sequence: TGTGCCAGCAGCACAGGGGGCTCTGGAAACACCATATATTTT.

The chain carries TRBV9 and TRBJ2-3; 9 bases are shared with TRBD2. This CDR3 spans 16 amino acids. Losses at the gene ends were 0 bases for V and 2 bases for J; bases not matched to a gene: 4. Germline loops: CDR1 SGDLS, CDR2 YYNGEE. CDR3 DNA: TGTGCCAGCAGCGTAGCGGGCGGGAGGGCCACAGATACGCAGTATTTT. This translates into CASSVAGGRATDTQYF.

The chain joins TRBV6-9 to TRBJ2-5; 8 bases agree with TRBD1. There are 16 residues in the CDR3. Germline V lookup: CDR1 MNHGY, CDR2 SVAAGI. V shed 5 bases and J 3 bases; nucleotides not matched to a gene: 11. CDR3 DNA sequence: TGTGCCAGCAGTCTACAGGGGGGCTCACGGAAAGAGACCCAGTACTTC. Translating it yields CASSLQGGSRKETQYF.

The CDR3 DNA reads TGTGCCAGCAGTCTAATAAGGGACTTGGACTATGGCTACACCTTC. It encodes CASSLIRDLDYGYTF. The chain couples TRBV27 to TRBJ1-2, with a possible D match to TRBD1 (5 bases). This CDR3 region has 15 residues. CDR1 is MNHEY, CDR2 SMNVEV, per germline (reference sequence). Trimming removed 5 bases from V and 3 bases from J, with 16 bases in between.

The chain employs TRBV5-4 and TRBJ1-1; tentative D call: TRBD1 (5 bases). The CDR3 has 13 residues. CDR1 is SGHNT and CDR2 is YYREEE in the germline V gene (reference sequence). The V and J ends lost 4 bases and 1 base respectively, with 8 bases between them. CDR3 coding DNA: TGTGCCAGCAGCCAGGACAAGAACACTGAAGCTTTCTTT. Amino acid sequence: CASSQDKNTEAFF. Supplemented by reference TRBV5-4 and TRBJ1-1, the full variable domain reads ETGVTQSPTHLIKTRGQQVTLRCSSQSGHNTVSWYQQALGQGPQFIFQYYREEENGRGNFPPRFSGLQFPNYSSELNVNALELDDSALYLCASSQDKNTEAFFGQGTRLTVV.

V and J are TRBV19 and TRBJ2-3; weak D call: TRBD2 (5 bases). The germline gives CDR1 LNHDA, CDR2 SQIVND (reference sequence). This CDR3 is built from 14 residues. V was shortened by 4 bases and J by 3 bases, with 11 bases between the two germline ends. The DNA for the CDR3 is TGTGCCAGTAGTAAGGGAGCTGAAACAGATACGCAGTATTTT. It specifies CASSKGAETDTQYF.

The gene calls are TRBV9 and TRBJ2-7, with D unresolved. The CDR3 has 15 amino acids. From germline, CDR1 is SGDLS and CDR2 YYNGEE. With 0 bases removed from V and 6 bases from J, the gap between germline ends came to 16 bases. CDR3 sequence: CASSVASGPPSEQYF. Written as DNA, the CDR3 is TGTGCCAGCAGCGTAGCTTCAGGTCCCCCTAGCGAGCAGTACTTC.

The V call is TRBV24-1, the J call TRBJ2-1; no clear D gene. The germline CDR1 and CDR2 sequences are KGHDR and SFDVKD. The CDR3 has 13 amino acids. The germline V and J ends were trimmed by 5 bases and 0 bases, with 4 bases remaining between them. The CDR3 DNA follows: TGTGCCACCAGTGCAAACTCCTACAATGAGCAGTTCTTC. It codes for CATSANSYNEQFF.

This rearrangement joins TRBV9 to TRBJ2-3; D may be TRBD1 or TRBD2 (6 bases each). The V gene's germline CDR1 is SGDLS and CDR2 YYNGEE. Trimming shortened V by 1 base and J by 2 bases, and 11 bases separated the two germline ends. The CDR3 has 15 residues. CDR3 region: CASSVYGGNTDTQYF. CDR3 DNA sequence: TGTGCCAGCAGCGTATACGGGGGCAACACAGATACGCAGTATTTT.

Here the CDR3 reads CASSQCLAGGQGSKTQYF. For the CDR3, the DNA is TGTGCCAGCAGCCAATGTCTAGCGGGGGGGCAGGGTAGCAAGACCCAGTACTTC. This chain uses TRBV3-1 (or the pseudogene TRBV3-2) with TRBJ2-5; 12 bases align to TRBD2. The CDR3 extends over 18 amino acids. V dropped 2 bases and J dropped 6; count of bases not matched to a gene: 13. The V gene's germline CDR1 is LGHDT and CDR2 YNNKEL (reference sequence).

V gene TRBV6-1 combines with J gene TRBJ1-2; 11 nucleotides agree with TRBD1. The germline CDR1 and CDR2 sequences are MNHNS and SASEGT. This CDR3 spans 16 amino acids. V dropped 1 base and J dropped 4; count of bases not matched to a gene: 5. Here the CDR3 DNA reads TGTGCCAGCAGTGAAGGGACAGGGGGCCTTATCTATGGCTACACCTTC. Its protein product is CASSEGTGGLIYGYTF.

There are a few counts of this clone. The chain has TRBV28 and TRBJ2-5; TRBD2 matches at 10 bases. Germline V gene data show CDR1 as MDHEN and CDR2 as SYDVKM. The CDR3 is 15 amino acids. J lost 6 bases, V lost 4 bases, and 8 bases had no gene match. The DNA of the CDR3 is TGTGCCAGCAGTTCCGAGCGGGGGGGAAGTAAGACCCAGTACTTC. Translating gives CASSSERGGSKTQYF.

The chain couples TRBV18 to TRBJ1-2; 9 bases agree with TRBD1. The CDR3 is 14 amino acids. Germline lookup yields CDR1 KGHSH and CDR2 LQKENI. Trimming at V came to 5 bases and at J to 2 bases, leaving 3 bases not matched to a gene. CDR3 residues: CASSLGTGNYGYTF. CDR3 in DNA: TGTGCCAGCTCATTGGGGACAGGGAACTATGGCTACACCTTC.

The J gene is TRBJ2-2, the V gene TRBV5-6, with TRBD2 identical over 8 bases. Per germline, CDR1 SGHDT and CDR2 YYEEEE. The CDR3 is 18 residues long. The V and J ends lost 0 bases and 3 bases, in that order; junction bases with no gene match: 10. The CDR3 spells CASSLGLASYIHTGELFF. The CDR3 region has the DNA TGTGCCAGCAGCTTGGGACTAGCGTCATATATCCACACCGGGGAGCTGTTTTTT.

The chain has TRBV19 and TRBJ2-7; D may be TRBD2 (5 bases). Germline V gives CDR1 LNHDA, CDR2 SQIVND (reference sequence). V was pared by 4 bases and J by 0 bases, with 16 bases between. The CDR3 is 16 amino acids. The DNA of the CDR3 is TGTGCCAGTAGTAGCGGCGGACCCACTAGCTCCTACGAGCAGTACTTC. Residues: CASSSGGPTSSYEQYF.